This T cell receptor (beta chain) was captured in a study of T cell repertoires in cytomegalovirus infection. Study in general: TCR beta signatures that were public indicated CMV infection and matching HLA type.

This clonotype was picked up many times. Its target is not known. General observations from the study: People with CMV and the relevant HLA were identified by cumulative public TCR beta family frequency. Within the response measured ex vivo, HLA-C-restricted CMV-specific TCR beta clonotypes were dominant.

Trimming cost V 2 bases and J 4 bases, with 14 bases left between them. CDR1 is MNHEY and CDR2 is SMNVEV in the germline V gene (reference sequence). CDR3 length: 16 residues. TCRdb processed the reads anew with MiXCR; each CDR3 protein has one entry. The sample lists under 350,000 distinct CDR3 sequences; 8% to 10% were seen once. This sequence was found in a human donor in good health (CMV status not recorded). Some clones in this sample may be carry-over from other donors' samples. Source material: PBMCs. The J gene is TRBJ2-2, the V gene TRBV27; weak D call: TRBD1 (5 bases). This CDR3 reads CASSLRQPTGTGELFF. DNA for the CDR3: TGTGCCAGCAGTTTACGACAGCCAACGGGCACCGGGGAGCTGTTTTTT.